The 5 T cell receptor beta chains given below trace back to one sample, sequenced in a study of tumor-infiltrating lymphocytes in primary liver carcinoma (dated by TCRdb to about 2017). The run used an Illumina HiSeq 2500. TCRbeta-specific cDNA was reverse-transcribed from 500 ng total RNA using a constant-region primer and ProtoScript II reverse transcriptase. The TCRbeta libraries were prepared through three rounds of nested multiplex PCR following a slightly modified ARM-PCR procedure. Each of the first two PCR rounds ran for approximately 11 cycles and used multiplex TRBV1-TRBV30 forward primers together with a Cbeta reverse primer. Using fastp at Q25 and MiXCR, TCRdb reprocessed the public reads and kept productive beta chains. CDR3 protein duplicates are merged, each entry listing the most common genes and DNA. The sample profile shows 180,000 or so distinct CDR3 sequences; less than 65% of them were found once. The top ten constitute approximately 70% of the sample.

TRIzol reagent was used to extract blood RNA from unsorted whole blood, while the DNeasy Blood & Tissue kit provided the germline DNA. What was sequenced was peripheral blood. Source of these receptors: a man aged 35 to 55 with primary liver carcinoma and hepatitis B virus infection.

With regard to this clonotype: Sequence at one end of the junction differs from germline and may be a read error. The CDR3 nucleotides read TGTGCCAGCAGCTTCCAGGGGGGTAATTATGAGCGGTTCTTC. Translating gives CASSFQGGNYERFF. This chain links TRBV5-4 with TRBJ2-1; TRBD1 is a possible D gene (7 bases). This CDR3 contains 14 residues. CDR1 SGHNT and CDR2 YYREEE come from the germline V gene (reference sequence).

This clonotype was seen more than once but under ten times. The chain couples TRBV6-5 to TRBJ2-6; D gene uncertain. In germline, CDR1 is MNHEY, CDR2 SVGAGI. Trimming stripped 8 bases from V and 2 bases from J, with 7 bases between. There are 13 residues in the CDR3. CDR3 amino acids: CASVDTGANVLTF. The CDR3 coding sequence is TGTGCCAGCGTTGACACTGGGGCCAACGTCCTGACTTTC.

Points on this clonotype: An end of the junction does not agree with germline; a read error may underlie this. V and J are TRBV11-2 and TRBJ2-7; maybe TRBD1 (5 bases). Per the germline V gene, CDR1 is SGHAT and CDR2 is FQNNGV. The CDR3 spans 14 residues. The CDR3, as DNA: TGCGCCAGCAGCTTAACAGGCGGAGCCTACGAGCAGTGCTTC. Protein sequence: CASSLTGGAYEQCF.

The chain combines TRBV6-1 with TRBJ2-7, with TRBD2 matching 7 bases. This CDR3 comprises 15 residues. After removal of 3 bases from V and 0 bases from J, the junction contained 5 bases not matched to a gene. The germline V gene encodes CDR1 MNHNS and CDR2 SASEGT. The CDR3 spells CASSDTPGGSYEQYF. The CDR3 DNA reads TGTGCCAGCAGTGACACCCCGGGAGGCTCCTACGAGCAGTACTTC.

The rearrangement links TRBV5-1 to TRBJ2-5; no reliable D call. CDR3 length equals 13 residues. Between the trimmed V and J ends, which lost 4 bases and 4 bases, there was a span of 11 bases. Germline-derived CDR1 and CDR2 are SGHRS and YFSETQ. The CDR3 DNA follows: TGCGCCAGCAGCCTGAGTCTTAGAGAGACCCAGTACTTC. As protein: CASSLSLRETQYF.